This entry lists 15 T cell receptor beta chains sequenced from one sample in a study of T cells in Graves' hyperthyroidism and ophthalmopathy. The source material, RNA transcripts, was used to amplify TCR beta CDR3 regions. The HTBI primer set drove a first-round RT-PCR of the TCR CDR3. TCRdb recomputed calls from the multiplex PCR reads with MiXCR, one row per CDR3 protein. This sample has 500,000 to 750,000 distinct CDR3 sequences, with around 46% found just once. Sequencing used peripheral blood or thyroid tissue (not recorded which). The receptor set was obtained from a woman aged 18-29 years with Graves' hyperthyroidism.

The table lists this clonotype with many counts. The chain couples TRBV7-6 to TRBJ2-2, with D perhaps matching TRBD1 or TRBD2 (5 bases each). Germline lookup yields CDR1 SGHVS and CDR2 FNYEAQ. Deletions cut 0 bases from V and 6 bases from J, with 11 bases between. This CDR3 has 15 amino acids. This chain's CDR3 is CASSLAGEKAGELFF. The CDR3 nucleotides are TGTGCCAGCAGCTTAGCGGGGGAAAAGGCCGGGGAGCTGTTTTTT.

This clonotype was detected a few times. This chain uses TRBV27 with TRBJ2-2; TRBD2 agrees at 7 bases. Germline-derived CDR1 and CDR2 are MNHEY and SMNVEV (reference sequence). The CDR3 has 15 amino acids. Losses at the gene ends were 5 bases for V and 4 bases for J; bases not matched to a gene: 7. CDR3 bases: TGTGCCAGCAGTACGCCTGGCGGGGGCACCGGGGAGCTGTTTTTT. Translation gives CASSTPGGGTGELFF.

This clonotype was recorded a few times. CDR3 loop: CASSQAGMDPTYEQYF. For the CDR3, the DNA is TGTGCCAGCAGCCAGGCAGGGATGGATCCAACCTACGAGCAGTACTTC. The chain employs TRBV3-1 and TRBJ2-7, with a possible D match to TRBD1 (5 bases). CDR1 and CDR2 from the germline V gene are LGHDT and YNNKEL (reference sequence). Trimming took off 3 bases at V and 2 bases at J, with 17 bases between the two ends. This CDR3 has 16 residues.

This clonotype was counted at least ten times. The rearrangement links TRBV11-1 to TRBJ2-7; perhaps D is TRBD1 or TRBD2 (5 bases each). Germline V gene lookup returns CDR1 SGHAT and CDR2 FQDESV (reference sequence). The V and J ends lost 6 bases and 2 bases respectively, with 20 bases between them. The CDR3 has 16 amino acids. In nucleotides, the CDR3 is TGTGCCAGCAGTTCACCTGGTGGGGCCGGGACCTACGAGCAGTACTTC. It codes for CASSSPGGAGTYEQYF.

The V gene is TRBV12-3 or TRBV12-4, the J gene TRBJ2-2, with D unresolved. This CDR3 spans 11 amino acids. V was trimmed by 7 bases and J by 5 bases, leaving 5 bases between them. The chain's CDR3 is CASKLTGELFF. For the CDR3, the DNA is TGTGCCAGCAAGCTAACCGGGGAGCTGTTTTTT.

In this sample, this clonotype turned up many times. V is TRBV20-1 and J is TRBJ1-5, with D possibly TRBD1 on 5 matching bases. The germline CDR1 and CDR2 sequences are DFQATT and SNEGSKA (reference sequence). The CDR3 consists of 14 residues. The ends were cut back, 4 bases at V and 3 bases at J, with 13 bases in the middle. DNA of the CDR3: TGCAGTGCTAACCGAAGACAGCACAATCAGCCCCAGCATTTT. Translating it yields CSANRRQHNQPQHF.

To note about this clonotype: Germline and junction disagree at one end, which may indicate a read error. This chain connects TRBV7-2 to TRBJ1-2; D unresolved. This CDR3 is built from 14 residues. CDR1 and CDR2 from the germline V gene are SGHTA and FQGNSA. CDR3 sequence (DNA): TGCGCCAGCAGTTCCATGCAGGATGACTACGACTACACCTTC. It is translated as CASSSMQDDYDYTF.

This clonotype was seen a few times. As DNA, the CDR3 is TGTGCCAGTAGTAAGGGACAGGGGAGCACTGAAGCTTTCTTT. Translating gives CASSKGQGSTEAFF. This chain uses TRBV19 with TRBJ1-1; TRBD1 matches at 10 bases. The CDR3 is made up of 14 amino acids. Germline CDR1 LNHDA, CDR2 SQIVND (reference sequence). V dropped 4 bases and J dropped 4; count of bases not matched to a gene: 3.

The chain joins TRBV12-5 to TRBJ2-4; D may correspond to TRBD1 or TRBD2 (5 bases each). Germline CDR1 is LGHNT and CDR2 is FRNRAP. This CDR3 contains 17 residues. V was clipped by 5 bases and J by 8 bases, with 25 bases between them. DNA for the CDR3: TGTGCTAGTGGTCCCCAGAGCAAAACCGGGGCTGGTGACATTCAGTACTTC. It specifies CASGPQSKTGAGDIQYF.

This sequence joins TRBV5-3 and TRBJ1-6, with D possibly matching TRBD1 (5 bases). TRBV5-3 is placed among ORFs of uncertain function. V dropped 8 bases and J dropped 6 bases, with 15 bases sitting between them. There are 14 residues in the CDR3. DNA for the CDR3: TGTGCCAGCATACCCAGGGATATTAATTCACCCCTCCACTTT. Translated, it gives CASIPRDINSPLHF.

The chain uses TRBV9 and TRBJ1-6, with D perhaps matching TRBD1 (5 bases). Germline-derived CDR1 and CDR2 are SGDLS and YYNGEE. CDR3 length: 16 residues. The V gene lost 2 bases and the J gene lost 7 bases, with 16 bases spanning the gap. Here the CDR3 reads CASSVQGRVGNSPLHF. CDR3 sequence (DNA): TGTGCCAGCAGCGTCCAAGGCAGGGTTGGGAATTCACCCCTCCACTTT. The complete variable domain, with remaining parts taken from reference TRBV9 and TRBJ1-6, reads DSGVTQTPKHLITATGQRVTLRCSPRSGDLSVYWYQQSLDQGLQFLIQYYNGEERAKGNILERFSAQQFPDLHSELNLSSLELGDSALYFCASSVQGRVGNSPLHFGNGTRLTVT.

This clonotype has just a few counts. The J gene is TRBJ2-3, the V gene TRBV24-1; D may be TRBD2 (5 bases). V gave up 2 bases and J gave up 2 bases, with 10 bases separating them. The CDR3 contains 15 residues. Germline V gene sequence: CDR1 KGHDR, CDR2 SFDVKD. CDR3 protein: CATSDSRDNTDTQYF. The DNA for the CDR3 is TGTGCCACCAGTGATTCCCGGGATAACACAGATACGCAGTATTTT.

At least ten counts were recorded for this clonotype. CDR3 sequence: CASSPPGQGIQYF. The CDR3 nucleotides read TGTGCCAGCAGCCCACCGGGACAGGGGATCCAGTACTTC. This chain uses TRBV6-5 with TRBJ2-5, with 10 bases identical to TRBD1. Trimming cost V 6 bases and J 10 bases; bases outside gene matches: 8. CDR3 size: 13 residues. Looked up from germline, CDR1 is MNHEY and CDR2 is SVGAGI.

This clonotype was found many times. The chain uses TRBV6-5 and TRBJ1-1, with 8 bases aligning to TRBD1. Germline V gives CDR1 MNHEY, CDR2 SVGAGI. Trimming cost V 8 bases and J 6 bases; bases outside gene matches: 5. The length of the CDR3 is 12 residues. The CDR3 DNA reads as TGTGCCAGCGGACAGGGTATCGCTGAAGCTTTCTTT. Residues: CASGQGIAEAFF.

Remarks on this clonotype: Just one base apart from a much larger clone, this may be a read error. CDR3 protein: CASSMAPILGRGELFF. The DNA for the CDR3 is TGTGCCAGTAGTATGGCCCCTATCCTCGGGCGCGGGGAGCTGTTTTTT. The genes are TRBV19 and TRBJ2-2; D not certain. The length of the CDR3 is 16 residues. V gave up 3 bases and J gave up 7 bases, with 18 bases separating them. Germline lookup yields CDR1 LNHDA and CDR2 SQIVND (reference sequence).